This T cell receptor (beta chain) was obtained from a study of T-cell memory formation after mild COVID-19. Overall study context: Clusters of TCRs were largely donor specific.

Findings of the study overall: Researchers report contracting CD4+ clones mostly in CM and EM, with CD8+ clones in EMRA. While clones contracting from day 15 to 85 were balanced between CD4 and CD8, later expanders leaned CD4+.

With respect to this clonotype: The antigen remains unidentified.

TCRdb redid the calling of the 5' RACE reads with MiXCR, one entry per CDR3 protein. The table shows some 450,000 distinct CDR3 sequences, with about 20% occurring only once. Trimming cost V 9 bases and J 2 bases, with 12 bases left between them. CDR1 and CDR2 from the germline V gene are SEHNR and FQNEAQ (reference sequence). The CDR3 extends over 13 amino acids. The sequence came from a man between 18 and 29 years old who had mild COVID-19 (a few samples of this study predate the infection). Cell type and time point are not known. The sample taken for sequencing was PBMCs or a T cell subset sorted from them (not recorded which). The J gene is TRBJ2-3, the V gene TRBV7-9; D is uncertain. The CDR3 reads CASHLNTTDTQYF. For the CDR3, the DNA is TGTGCCAGTCACTTAAATACCACAGATACGCAGTATTTT.